Given below is one TCR beta chain in context. The data belong to a study of blood T cell repertoires in COVID-19. For the study at large: The analysed material was cDNA or gDNA that came from T cells, B-cell-depleted T cells, or PBMCs.

Here immunoSEQ multiplex PCR was the method, and the copy in TCRdb shows in-frame clones only, minus some. The table lists around 100,000 clones, approximately 89% of them singletons. The source is a woman in her sixties or seventies with COVID-19, enrolled during active disease. The sequencing sample was made of peripheral blood.

DNA of the CDR3: TGCAGTGCTAGTAATCAGCGGCCTAGCACAGATACGCAGTATTTT. Its protein is CSASNQRPSTDTQYF. This chain links TRBV20-1 with TRBJ2-3; D is perhaps TRBD2 (5 bases). The CDR3 runs to 15 residues. Trimming stripped 3 bases from V and 0 bases from J, with 13 bases between. Germline-derived CDR1 and CDR2 are DFQATT and SNEGSKA (reference sequence).